This entry lists 26 T cell receptor beta chains sequenced from one sample in a study of blood T cell repertoires in COVID-19. The table came from immunoSEQ multiplex PCR; TCRdb's copy has only in-frame clones and leaves some out. Among about 58,000 clones listed, about 86% were seen once. The sequenced material came from peripheral blood. These receptors were collected from a man at least 80 years old with COVID-19, enrolled during active disease.

The CDR3 DNA is TGTGCCAGCACAGAGGACAGGGAAAATGGCTACACCTTC. Its protein is CASTEDRENGYTF. The J gene is TRBJ1-2, the V gene TRBV12-3 or TRBV12-4; 8 bases map to TRBD1. The CDR3 has 13 residues. V lost 7 bases to trimming and J lost 6 bases; unmatched junction nucleotides: 7.

The V call is TRBV7-9, the J call TRBJ1-2; TRBD1 matches at 9 bases. This CDR3 comprises 15 residues. The germline CDR1 and CDR2 sequences are SEHNR and FQNEAQ (reference sequence). The ends lost 4 bases at V and 7 bases at J; junction bases unmatched: 10. The chain's CDR3 is CASSSPGQQGAGYTF. The DNA of the CDR3 is TGTGCCAGCAGCTCTCCCGGGCAACAGGGGGCTGGCTACACCTTC.

The chain combines TRBV28 with TRBJ1-1; a possible D gene is TRBD1 (5 bases). CDR1 is MDHEN and CDR2 is SYDVKM in the germline V gene. Trimming left V 5 bases short and J 5 bases short, with 9 bases between. This CDR3 has 12 residues. CDR3 sequence (DNA): TGTGCCAGCAGTCTAGGGGTTACTGAAGCTTTCTTT. It is translated as CASSLGVTEAFF.

The chain carries TRBV27 and TRBJ1-2, with D possibly TRBD1 on 6 matching bases. Per germline, CDR1 MNHEY and CDR2 SMNVEV (reference sequence). This CDR3 has 14 amino acids. Trimming pared 0 bases from V and 6 bases from J, leaving 11 bases between. In DNA, the CDR3 is TGTGCCAGCAGTTTATCGGCAGGGGCCGATGGCTACACCTTC. As protein: CASSLSAGADGYTF.

The chain links TRBV28 to TRBJ2-7, with D tentatively TRBD1 (6 bases). The V end lost 5 bases, the J end lost 1 base, and 12 bases lay between the germline ends. The CDR3 loop spans 14 amino acids. The germline CDR1 and CDR2 sequences are MDHEN and SYDVKM. The CDR3 sequence: CASSPTGLSYEQYF. CDR3 nucleotide sequence: TGTGCCAGCAGTCCGACAGGACTTTCCTACGAGCAGTACTTC.

This clone turned up a few times. The junction differs from germline at one of its ends, possibly a read error. This chain connects TRBV5-5 to TRBJ2-7; perhaps TRBD1 as D (6 bases). The germline gives CDR1 SGHKS, CDR2 YYEKEE (reference sequence). This CDR3 is 13 amino acids long. The CDR3 sequence is CASSFGTPHAGDF. CDR3 DNA: TGTGCCAGCAGTTTCGGGACACCCCACGCCGGTGACTTC. Based on the CDR3 plus reference TRBV5-5 and TRBJ2-7, the full variable domain is DAGVTQSPTHLIKTRGQQVTLRCSPISGHKSVSWYQQVLGQGPQFIFQYYEKEERGRGNFPDRFSARQFPNYSSELNVNALLLGDSALYLCASSFGTPHAGDFGPGTRLTVT.

This sequence joins TRBV6-2 or TRBV6-3 and TRBJ2-3, with 10 nucleotides matching TRBD2. Germline CDR1 and CDR2: MNHEY and SVGEGT. The CDR3 spans 15 residues. J was trimmed by 5 bases and V by 2 bases; bases with no gene match: 4. CDR3 DNA sequence: TGTGCCAGCAGTTACCTGGGACTAGCGAGAGATACGCAGTATTTT. This gives the protein CASSYLGLARDTQYF.

This clone has only a few counts. The rearrangement joins TRBV5-4 to TRBJ1-2; TRBD1 agrees at 7 bases. Germline V lookup: CDR1 SGHNT, CDR2 YYREEE (reference sequence). CDR3 length equals 13 residues. Losses at the gene ends were 4 bases for V and 2 bases for J; bases not matched to a gene: 2. The CDR3 here is CASSPDRNYGYTF. The CDR3 nucleotides are TGTGCCAGCAGCCCGGACAGGAACTATGGCTACACCTTC.

The chain couples TRBV6-5 to TRBJ1-1; 8 bases line up with TRBD1. CDR3 length: 15 residues. V was clipped by 5 bases and J by 6 bases; unmatched bases: 11. Germline V gene data show CDR1 as MNHEY and CDR2 as SVGAGI. The CDR3: CASSPPTGVVAEAFF. In DNA, the CDR3 is TGTGCCAGCAGTCCCCCGACAGGGGTTGTCGCTGAAGCTTTCTTT.

This chain connects TRBV10-3 to TRBJ1-5, with D perhaps TRBD1 (5 bases). Germline V gives CDR1 ENHRY, CDR2 SYGVKD. The V end lost 8 bases, the J end lost 5 bases, and 13 bases lay between the germline ends. The CDR3 length is 13 residues. This CDR3 is CAISDQGDQPQHF. DNA for the CDR3: TGTGCCATCTCGGACCAAGGGGATCAGCCCCAGCATTTT.

This clone was seen a single time. V is TRBV29-1 and J is TRBJ1-1; the D is unclear. Germline assignment: CDR1 SQVTM and CDR2 ANQGSEA. Trimming took off 7 bases at V and 0 bases at J, with 12 bases between the two ends. The CDR3 spans 13 residues. The CDR3 sequence is CSASGEVNTEAFF. The CDR3 DNA follows: TGCAGCGCATCTGGGGAGGTGAACACTGAAGCTTTCTTT.

The V call is TRBV7-8, the J call TRBJ2-5, with TRBD1 identical over 7 bases. The V segment lost 2 bases and the J segment 1 base; nucleotides outside the gene matches: 7. The CDR3 extends over 16 amino acids. Germline CDR1 SGHVS, CDR2 FQNEAQ. The CDR3 coding sequence is TGTGCCAGCAGCTTAATGGCAGGGGGTGGCCAAGAGACCCAGTACTTC. This codes for CASSLMAGGGQETQYF.

V gene TRBV4-3 combines with J gene TRBJ2-3, with D perhaps TRBD2 (6 bases). The CDR3 spans 16 residues. V dropped 2 bases and J dropped 3 bases, with 15 bases sitting between them. Germline V gives CDR1 LGHNA, CDR2 YSLEER. The CDR3: CASSQRSGAGTDTQYF. The CDR3, as DNA: TGCGCCAGCAGCCAAAGATCGGGCGCGGGAACAGATACGCAGTATTTT.

The chain joins TRBV12-3 or TRBV12-4 to TRBJ1-2, with 7 bases lining up with TRBD1. Trimming removed 7 bases from V and 4 bases from J; junction bases left unmatched: 6. The CDR3 consists of 13 residues. CDR3 coding DNA: TGTGCCAGCACCACAGGGACAGTCTATGGCTACACCTTC. Translated: CASTTGTVYGYTF.

This sequence joins TRBV27 and TRBJ1-5, with TRBD1 matching 7 bases. Germline CDR1 MNHEY, CDR2 SMNVEV (reference sequence). Trimming took 2 bases from V and 1 from J; bases not matched to a gene: 2. The CDR3 consists of 15 residues. CDR3 sequence: CASSLRGQSNQPQHF. The CDR3 DNA reads TGTGCCAGCAGTTTACGGGGACAGAGCAATCAGCCCCAGCATTTT.

This chain joins TRBV28 and TRBJ1-1, with D possibly matching TRBD1 (5 bases). The germline gives CDR1 MDHEN, CDR2 SYDVKM. Trimming pared 2 bases from V and 5 bases from J, leaving 15 bases between. This CDR3 spans 15 amino acids. CDR3 nucleotide sequence: TGTGCCAGCAGTTTAGATGTCAGGGCAAGGACTGAAGCTTTCTTT. This translates into CASSLDVRARTEAFF.

The chain combines TRBV6-5 with TRBJ2-1, with 7 bases matching TRBD1. The CDR3 spans 13 residues. Germline V lookup: CDR1 MNHEY, CDR2 SVGAGI. The junction had 15 bases not matched to a gene; V was cut back by 7 bases and J by 15 bases. This CDR3 is CASTQAVRGLSFF. DNA for the CDR3: TGTGCCAGCACCCAGGCGGTCAGGGGGTTGTCGTTCTTC.

This sequence joins TRBV18 and TRBJ2-5; no definite D call. With 4 bases removed from V and 1 base from J, the gap between germline ends came to 10 bases. The V gene's germline CDR1 is KGHSH and CDR2 LQKENI. The CDR3 covers 14 residues. CDR3 residues: CASSLRHGQETQYF. The CDR3 DNA is TGTGCCAGCTCACTAAGACACGGCCAAGAGACCCAGTACTTC.

This clone was seen a few times. This rearrangement joins TRBV10-3 to TRBJ1-5, with no clear D. This CDR3 has 12 amino acids. The V gene lost 3 bases and the J gene lost 4 bases, with 4 bases spanning the gap. The germline CDR1 and CDR2 sequences are ENHRY and SYGVKD. In DNA, the CDR3 is TGTGCCATCAGTGACTCTAATCAGCCCCAGCATTTT. Protein product: CAISDSNQPQHF.

The V gene is TRBV4-1, the J gene TRBJ1-5, with 10 bases aligning to TRBD1. This CDR3 contains 18 residues. V lost 0 bases and J lost 4; bases outside the gene matches: 9. CDR1 and CDR2 (germline): MGHRA, YSYEKL. This CDR3 is CASSQEGGDRGRNQPQHF. The CDR3 region has the DNA TGCGCCAGCAGCCAAGAGGGAGGAGACAGGGGGCGAAATCAGCCCCAGCATTTT.

V is TRBV4-1 and J is TRBJ2-2, with D unclear. Per the germline V gene, CDR1 is MGHRA and CDR2 is YSYEKL. This CDR3 has 14 amino acids. Trimming shortened V by 6 bases and J by 0 bases, and 8 bases separated the two germline ends. This CDR3 reads CASSYTANTGELFF. The CDR3 DNA is TGCGCCAGCAGTTACACCGCGAACACCGGGGAGCTGTTTTTT.

This chain links TRBV25-1 with TRBJ1-2; D gene unclear. CDR1 is MGHDK, CDR2 SYGVNS, per germline. V lost 1 base to trimming and J lost 5 bases, with 14 bases between them. There are 15 residues in the CDR3. CDR3 region: CASSELRDSSYGYTF. The CDR3 region has the DNA TGTGCCAGCAGTGAATTACGAGATTCTTCTTATGGCTACACCTTC.

This chain joins TRBV7-2 and TRBJ2-2, with a tentative D call TRBD1 (5 bases). The germline V gene encodes CDR1 SGHTA and CDR2 FQGNSA. V was clipped by 1 base and J by 2 bases, with 20 bases between them. The CDR3 covers 19 residues. The CDR3 coding sequence is TGTGCCAGCAGCTTAGTGGCGGCAGGGCGATTTCGTAACACCGGGGAGCTGTTTTTT. This translates into CASSLVAAGRFRNTGELFF.

The rearrangement joins TRBV5-6 to TRBJ1-1; D perhaps matches TRBD1 (5 bases). Germline lookup yields CDR1 SGHDT and CDR2 YYEEEE. Trimming took 1 base from V and 1 from J, leaving 11 bases between them. CDR3 length equals 15 residues. CDR3 in DNA: TGTGCCAGCAGCTTGCCTCTTAGGGGGAACACTGAAGCTTTCTTT. Its protein product is CASSLPLRGNTEAFF.

V is TRBV3-1 (or the pseudogene TRBV3-2) and J is TRBJ1-3, with D perhaps TRBD1 (5 bases). V shed 2 bases and J shed 2 bases, with 10 bases lying between them. There are 15 residues in the CDR3. Germline V lookup: CDR1 LGHDT, CDR2 YNNKEL (reference sequence). Here the CDR3 DNA reads TGTGCCAGCAGCCAAAGGGAGGGGCCTGGAAACACCATATATTTT. This translates into CASSQREGPGNTIYF.

The chain carries TRBV19 and TRBJ2-2; 13 bases agree with TRBD2. This CDR3 is built from 16 residues. With V trimmed by 7 bases and J by 6 bases, 8 bases remained unmatched. Germline values: CDR1 LNHDA, CDR2 SQIVND (reference sequence). CDR3 residues: CASTKGGLAGSGELFF. The CDR3 coding sequence is TGTGCCAGTACCAAGGGGGGACTAGCGGGATCCGGGGAGCTGTTTTTT.